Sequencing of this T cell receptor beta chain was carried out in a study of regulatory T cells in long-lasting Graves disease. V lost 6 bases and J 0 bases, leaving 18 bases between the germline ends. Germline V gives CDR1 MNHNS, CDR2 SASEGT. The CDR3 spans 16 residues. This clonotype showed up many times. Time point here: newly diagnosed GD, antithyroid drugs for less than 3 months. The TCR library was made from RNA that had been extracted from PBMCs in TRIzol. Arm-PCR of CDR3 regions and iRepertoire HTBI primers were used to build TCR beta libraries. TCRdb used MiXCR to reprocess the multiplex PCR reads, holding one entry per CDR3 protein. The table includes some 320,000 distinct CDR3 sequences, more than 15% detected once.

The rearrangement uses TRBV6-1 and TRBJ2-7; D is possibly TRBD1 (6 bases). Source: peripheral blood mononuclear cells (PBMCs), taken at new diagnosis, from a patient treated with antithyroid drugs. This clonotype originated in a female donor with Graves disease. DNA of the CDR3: TGTGCCAGCAGCGTCCAGGGGCCTCGGGGCTCCTACGAGCAGTACTTC. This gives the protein CASSVQGPRGSYEQYF.